The 24 T cell receptor beta chains given below trace back to one sample, sequenced in a study of response to subunit inactivated influenza vaccine. TCRdb independently ran MiXCR on the RT-PCR reads; one entry per CDR3 protein. Found here are about 530,000 distinct CDR3 sequences, 10% to 15% of them singletons; the top ten hold approximately 10%. Sequenced material: PBMCs from blood, taken on the day of vaccination. Receptor source: a man over 45 who received an inactivated influenza vaccine.

This clonotype was recorded only once. The chain links TRBV7-8 to TRBJ2-1; D call uncertain. There are 13 residues in the CDR3. Per germline, CDR1 SGHVS and CDR2 FQNEAQ. V lost 7 bases and J 6 bases, leaving 13 bases between the germline ends. CDR3 in DNA: TGTGCCAGCATCCAAGCTGGTTTCAATGAGCAGTTCTTC. It codes for CASIQAGFNEQFF.

This clonotype was recorded a few times. V and J are TRBV5-6 and TRBJ1-1; D not certain. The ends were cut back, 0 bases at V and 4 bases at J, with 7 bases in the middle. Germline lookup yields CDR1 SGHDT and CDR2 YYEEEE. This CDR3 has 13 amino acids. The CDR3 nucleotides are TGTGCCAGCAGCTTGGTGACGGTCACTGAAGCTTTCTTT. Amino acids: CASSLVTVTEAFF.

This clonotype appeared many times. V usage is TRBV20-1 and J usage is TRBJ2-2; 8 bases are a match to TRBD2. This CDR3 spans 13 amino acids. The V gene's germline CDR1 is DFQATT and CDR2 SNEGSKA (reference sequence). V gave up 5 bases and J gave up 4 bases; unmatched junction bases: 3. The chain's CDR3 is CSAAAGATGELFF. In nucleotides, the CDR3 is TGCAGTGCTGCAGCGGGAGCCACCGGGGAGCTGTTTTTT.

In its sample, this clonotype was seen a few times. V and J are TRBV19 and TRBJ2-7, with 7 bases that match TRBD1. The CDR3 is 14 residues long. Germline CDR1 LNHDA, CDR2 SQIVND (reference sequence). The ends lost 3 bases at V and 3 bases at J; junction bases unmatched: 5. The CDR3 spells CASSMTGSGYEQYF. In nucleotides, the CDR3 is TGTGCCAGTAGTATGACAGGGTCAGGCTACGAGCAGTACTTC.

This chain's CDR3 is CASSNPGQGSNEQFF. The CDR3 DNA reads TGTGCCAGCAGCAACCCCGGGCAGGGTTCCAATGAGCAGTTCTTC. V and J are TRBV4-2 and TRBJ2-1, with D perhaps matching TRBD1 (5 bases). This CDR3 comprises 15 residues. V was trimmed by 5 bases and J by 6 bases, leaving 17 bases between them. CDR1 is LGHNA, CDR2 YNFKEQ, per germline.

This clonotype has at least ten counts. The chain joins TRBV9 to TRBJ1-2, with a tentative D call TRBD1 (5 bases). There are 15 residues in the CDR3. CDR1 SGDLS and CDR2 YYNGEE come from the germline V gene. Trimming removed 0 bases at V and 8 bases at J, with 17 bases between. In DNA form, the CDR3 reads TGTGCCAGCAGCGTAGATCCGACAGCGCCGGGAGGCTACACCTTC. Encoded protein: CASSVDPTAPGGYTF.

This clonotype has a handful of counts. This chain joins TRBV11-2 and TRBJ1-1, with D perhaps matching TRBD1 (5 bases). V was pared by 3 bases and J by 1 base, with 15 bases between. The CDR3 has 16 amino acids. Germline CDR1 SGHAT, CDR2 FQNNGV. CDR3 sequence reads: CASSFSSRDGNTEAFF. The CDR3, as DNA: TGTGCCAGCAGCTTTTCCAGCCGGGACGGGAACACTGAAGCTTTCTTT.

This clonotype was found a few times. V and J are TRBV6-2 or TRBV6-3 and TRBJ2-7; D perhaps matches TRBD2 (5 bases). Trimming removed 2 bases from V and 7 bases from J, with 12 bases in between. Germline CDR1 reads MNHEY; CDR2 reads SVGEGT. This CDR3 spans 13 amino acids. Here the CDR3 reads CASSYPLAGEQYF. The CDR3 coding sequence is TGTGCCAGCAGTTACCCGCTAGCCGGGGAGCAGTACTTC.

This clonotype came up a few times. V gene TRBV10-3 combines with J gene TRBJ2-1; 7 bases align to TRBD1. Germline V gene sequence: CDR1 ENHRY, CDR2 SYGVKD. The V and J ends lost 5 bases and 7 bases, in that order; junction bases with no gene match: 5. The CDR3 has 13 amino acids. DNA of the CDR3: TGTGCCATCAGTACACAGGGGTCAAATGAGCAGTTCTTC. Encoded protein: CAISTQGSNEQFF.

The V call is TRBV29-1, the J call TRBJ2-1, with D unresolved. Germline loops: CDR1 SQVTM, CDR2 ANQGSEA. The V end lost 2 bases, the J end lost 8 bases, and 13 bases lay between the germline ends. The CDR3 contains 13 residues. The CDR3 nucleotides are TGCAGCGTTGAACACCCGCCCTGGGATGAGCAGTTCTTC. This translates into CSVEHPPWDEQFF.

This clonotype came up many times. CDR3 DNA sequence: TGCAGTGCTGGGGGTGGAGTTGGTGAGCAGTTCTTC. Translation: CSAGGGVGEQFF. The V gene is TRBV20-1, the J gene TRBJ2-1; perhaps D is TRBD1 or TRBD2 (5 bases each). Germline CDR1 and CDR2: DFQATT and SNEGSKA (reference sequence). This CDR3 is 12 amino acids long. Trimming took 5 bases from V and 9 from J, leaving 14 bases between them.

This clonotype appeared a few times. The chain uses TRBV12-3 or TRBV12-4 and TRBJ2-7, with 9 bases fitting TRBD1. V shed 5 bases, J shed 3 bases, and the junction held 5 bases outside the gene matches. This CDR3 contains 14 residues. CDR3 coding DNA: TGTGCCAGCAGTCGGACAGGGGTTCTCTACGAGCAGTACTTC. Protein sequence: CASSRTGVLYEQYF.

In this sample, this clonotype turned up a few times. This chain links TRBV7-8 with TRBJ1-5; possibly TRBD1 for D (5 bases). V dropped 5 bases and J dropped 4 bases, with 24 bases sitting between them. This CDR3 has 18 residues. Germline loops: CDR1 SGHVS, CDR2 FQNEAQ. CDR3 DNA: TGTGCCAGCAGCACCACCCCTGGGGGGGGGTATGATAATCAGCCCCAGCATTTT. Encoded protein: CASSTTPGGGYDNQPQHF. The full variable domain, with the rest looked up from reference TRBV7-8 and TRBJ1-5, is GAGVSQSPRYKVAKRGQDVALRCDPISGHVSLFWYQQALGQGPEFLTYFQNEAQLDKSGLPSDRFFAERPEGSVSTLKIQRTQQEDSAVYLCASSTTPGGGYDNQPQHFGDGTRLSIL.

This clonotype was detected only a few times. This rearrangement joins TRBV20-1 to TRBJ1-1; a weak D match, TRBD1 (6 bases). V lost 2 bases and J lost 2, with 15 bases in between. This CDR3 is 15 amino acids long. Germline V gives CDR1 DFQATT, CDR2 SNEGSKA (reference sequence). The CDR3 loop is CSARSFDRTNTEAFF. The CDR3 region has the DNA TGCAGTGCTAGATCCTTCGACAGGACTAACACTGAAGCTTTCTTT.

CDR3 in DNA: TGTGCCAGCAGCAGGGGGCTGACCCGGTATTTT. Protein: CASSRGLTRYF. The chain carries TRBV21-1 and TRBJ1-3; TRBD1, as called in the table, went unchecked against the DNA. TRBV21-1 is reported as a pseudogene. The CDR3 is 11 amino acids.

The V and J genes are TRBV18 and TRBJ2-7; perhaps D is TRBD1 or TRBD2 (5 bases each). The V gene's germline CDR1 is KGHSH and CDR2 LQKENI. This CDR3 spans 15 amino acids. V was shortened by 3 bases and J by 3 bases, with 15 bases between the two germline ends. The CDR3 is CASSPGDATRYEQYF. The CDR3 DNA reads as TGTGCCAGCTCACCCGGGGACGCCACACGCTACGAGCAGTACTTC.

The chain couples TRBV24-1 to TRBJ2-4, with D perhaps TRBD1 or TRBD2 (5 bases each). The CDR3 length is 16 residues. Germline V CDR1 and CDR2: KGHDR, SFDVKD. With 3 bases removed from V and 0 bases from J, the gap between germline ends came to 11 bases. The CDR3: CATSDGTDLAKNIQYF. CDR3 DNA: TGTGCCACCAGTGATGGGACGGACCTAGCCAAAAACATTCAGTACTTC.

The gene calls are TRBV27 and TRBJ1-2; TRBD1 matches at 7 bases. CDR3 length: 18 residues. V lost 3 bases, J lost 2 bases, and 15 bases stayed unmatched. Looked up from germline, CDR1 is MNHEY and CDR2 is SMNVEV (reference sequence). The CDR3 loop is CASSFPGTDLTLNYGYTF. CDR3 sequence (DNA): TGTGCCAGCAGTTTCCCCGGGACAGATCTAACCTTAAACTATGGCTACACCTTC.

There are many counts of this clonotype. The CDR3 DNA reads TGTGCCAGCAGCTTGACTAGCGGGAGTAGAGGGGGAGAGACCCAGTACTTC. Translation: CASSLTSGSRGGETQYF. This rearrangement joins TRBV7-2 to TRBJ2-5, with TRBD2 matching over 12 bases. Germline CDR1 is SGHTA and CDR2 is FQGNSA. The trim removed 3 bases at V and 4 bases at J, leaving 9 bases unmatched. The CDR3 length is 17 residues.

Only a few counts were recorded for this clonotype. For the CDR3, the DNA is TGCGCCAGCAGCTCGACTAGCGGGGGGGTAAAAGAGACCCAGTACTTC. Its protein is CASSSTSGGVKETQYF. The chain combines TRBV5-1 with TRBJ2-5; 14 bases line up with TRBD2. V gave up 3 bases and J gave up 3 bases; unmatched junction bases: 4. The CDR3 consists of 16 residues. CDR1 is SGHRS, CDR2 YFSETQ, per germline.

This chain connects TRBV30 to TRBJ2-7; D may be TRBD1 or TRBD2 (6 bases each). Germline V lookup: CDR1 GTSNPN, CDR2 SVGIG (reference sequence). This CDR3 contains 14 residues. Trimming left V 2 bases short and J 4 bases short, with 15 bases between. CDR3 amino acids: CAWSLGTGAYEQYF. The CDR3 nucleotides are TGTGCCTGGAGTCTAGGGACGGGGGCATACGAGCAGTACTTC.

This clonotype was seen only a few times. V is TRBV7-2 and J is TRBJ2-3; the D gene is possibly TRBD2 (5 bases). The V gene's germline CDR1 is SGHTA and CDR2 FQGNSA. Trimming stripped 5 bases from V and 4 bases from J, with 16 bases between. The CDR3 is 15 amino acids. As DNA, the CDR3 is TGTGCCAGCAGCCTGGGGAACACGGAGGCAGATACGCAGTATTTT. Protein sequence: CASSLGNTEADTQYF.

The chain is built from TRBV9 and TRBJ2-1; D ambiguous. From germline, CDR1 is SGDLS and CDR2 YYNGEE. Trimming took off 2 bases at V and 4 bases at J, with 7 bases between the two ends. The CDR3 runs to 13 residues. Here the CDR3 DNA reads TGTGCCAGCAGCGTCGGAGATTACAATGAGCAGTTCTTC. It is translated as CASSVGDYNEQFF.

The V and J genes are TRBV10-3 and TRBJ2-7, with 7 bases aligning to TRBD1. With V trimmed by 10 bases and J by 3 bases, 9 bases remained unmatched. Germline V gene data show CDR1 as ENHRY and CDR2 as SYGVKD. This CDR3 spans 13 amino acids. DNA of the CDR3: TGTGCCACCCAGGACAGGATTGGCTACGAGCAGTACTTC. The encoded protein is CATQDRIGYEQYF.